This T cell receptor (beta chain) emerged from a study of blood T cell repertoires in COVID-19. Study context: COVID-19 samples from acute and convalescent phases originated in the United States, Italy and Spain.

The CDR3 is made up of 15 amino acids. V was clipped by 0 bases and J by 3 bases; unmatched bases: 4. CDR1 SGHTA and CDR2 FQGNSA come from the germline V gene. Assay used: immunoSEQ multiplex PCR; TCRdb lists only in-frame clones, some missing. The table includes 150,000 to 180,000 clones, about 85% detected once. The sequence was obtained from a woman in her seventies with acute or convalescent COVID-19. The chain recombines TRBV7-2 with TRBJ2-7; 8 bases line up with TRBD1. The specimen sequenced was peripheral blood. CDR3 coding DNA: TGTGCCAGCAGCTTAGCGATCGGACAGGGCTACGAGCAGTACTTC. Encoded protein: CASSLAIGQGYEQYF.